This section outlines one T cell receptor beta chain sequence together with its context. Produced via immunoSEQ multiplex PCR; TCRdb's table is partial and in-frame only. The data show some 150,000 clones, around 85% seen once. These data are taken from a study of blood T cell repertoires in COVID-19. This CDR3 is built from 13 residues. From germline, CDR1 is GTSNPN and CDR2 SVGIG (reference sequence). Trimming took 1 base from V and 4 from J, leaving 7 bases between them. This chain uses TRBV30 with TRBJ2-2; possibly TRBD1 for D (5 bases). This receptor was taken from a man between 65 and 85 years old with acute or convalescent COVID-19. Sequences were obtained from peripheral blood. The CDR3 here is CAWSGQRTGELFF. CDR3 nucleotides: TGTGCCTGGAGTGGACAGCGCACCGGGGAGCTGTTTTTT.